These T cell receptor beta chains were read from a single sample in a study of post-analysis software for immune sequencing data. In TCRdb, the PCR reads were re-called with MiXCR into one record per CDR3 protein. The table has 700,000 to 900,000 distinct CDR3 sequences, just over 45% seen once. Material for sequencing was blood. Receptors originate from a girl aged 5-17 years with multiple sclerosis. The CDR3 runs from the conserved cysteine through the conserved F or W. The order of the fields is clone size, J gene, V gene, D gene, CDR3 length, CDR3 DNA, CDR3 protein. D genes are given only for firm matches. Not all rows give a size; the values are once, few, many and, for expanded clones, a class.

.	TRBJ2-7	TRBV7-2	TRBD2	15	TGTGCCAGCAGCTTAGGTTTCGGGAGGCCGAACGAGCAGTACTTC	CASSLGFGRPNEQYF
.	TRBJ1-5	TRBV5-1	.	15	TGCGCCAGCAGCAAACCGGGGACGCCGAATCAGCCCCAGCATTTT	CASSKPGTPNQPQHF
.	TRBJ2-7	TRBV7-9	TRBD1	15	TGTGCCAGCAGCCTCCGGGACAGGGACCCCTACGAGCAGTACTTC	CASSLRDRDPYEQYF
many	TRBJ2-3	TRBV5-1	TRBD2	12	TGTGCCAGCAGCTTAGCGGGAGATACGCAGTATTTT	CASSLAGDTQYF
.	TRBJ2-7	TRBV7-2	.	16	TGTGCCAGCAGCTCCACTTCACCGGGACAACTCTACGAGCAGTACTTC	CASSSTSPGQLYEQYF
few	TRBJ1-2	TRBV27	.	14	TGTGCCAGCAGTTTTGGACGGGGCGGCGGTGGCTACACCTTC	CASSFGRGGGGYTF
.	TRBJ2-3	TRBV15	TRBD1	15	TGTGCCACCACAAAGGACAGGGTCGTTTTAGATACGCAGTATTTT	CATTKDRVVLDTQYF
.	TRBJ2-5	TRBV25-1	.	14	TGTGCCAGCAGTGAGGGGGGACTGGGGGAGACCCAGTACTTC	CASSEGGLGETQYF
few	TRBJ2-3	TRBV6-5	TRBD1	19	TGTGCCAGCAGTTACCCAGAGGCGGGACAGGATTTCGGGGCAGATACGCAGTATTTT	CASSYPEAGQDFGADTQYF
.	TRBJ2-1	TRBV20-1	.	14	TGCAGTGCTAGCCGGGGGGCCGGTGGAAATGAGCAGTTCTTC	CSASRGAGGNEQFF
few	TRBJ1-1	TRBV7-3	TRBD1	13	TGTGCCAGCAGCAAGGACAGGGGCACTGAAGCTTTCTTT	CASSKDRGTEAFF
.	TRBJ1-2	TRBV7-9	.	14	TGTACCAGCAGCCTACAGCCTTCTAACTATGGCTACACCTTC	CTSSLQPSNYGYTF
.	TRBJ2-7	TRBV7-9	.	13	TGTGCCAGCAGCCCAGACACTAGTCACGAGCAGTACTTC	CASSPDTSHEQYF
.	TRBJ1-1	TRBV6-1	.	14	TGTGCCAGCAGTGAAGTCGGGCTTAACACTGAAGCTTTCTTT	CASSEVGLNTEAFF
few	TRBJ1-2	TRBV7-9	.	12	TGTGCCAGCGGGAGAGGGGACTATGGCTACACCTTC	CASGRGDYGYTF
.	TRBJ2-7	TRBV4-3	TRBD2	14	TGCGCCAGCAGCCAATGGCTAGCGGGAGGGGTGCAGTACTTC	CASSQWLAGGVQYF
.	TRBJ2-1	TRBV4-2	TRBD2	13	TGTGCCAGCGGGAGCGGGAGCCCCAATGAGCAGTTCTTC	CASGSGSPNEQFF
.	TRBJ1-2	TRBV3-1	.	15	TGTGCCAGCAGCCAAGACTCTCAGGGGACCTATGGCTACACCTTC	CASSQDSQGTYGYTF
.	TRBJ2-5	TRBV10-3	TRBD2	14	TGTGCCATCAGTAGGACTAGCCACCAAGAGACCCAGTACTTC	CAISRTSHQETQYF
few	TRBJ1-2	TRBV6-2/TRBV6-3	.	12	TGTGCCAGCAGTTACTCCAGGGATGGCTACACCTTC	CASSYSRDGYTF